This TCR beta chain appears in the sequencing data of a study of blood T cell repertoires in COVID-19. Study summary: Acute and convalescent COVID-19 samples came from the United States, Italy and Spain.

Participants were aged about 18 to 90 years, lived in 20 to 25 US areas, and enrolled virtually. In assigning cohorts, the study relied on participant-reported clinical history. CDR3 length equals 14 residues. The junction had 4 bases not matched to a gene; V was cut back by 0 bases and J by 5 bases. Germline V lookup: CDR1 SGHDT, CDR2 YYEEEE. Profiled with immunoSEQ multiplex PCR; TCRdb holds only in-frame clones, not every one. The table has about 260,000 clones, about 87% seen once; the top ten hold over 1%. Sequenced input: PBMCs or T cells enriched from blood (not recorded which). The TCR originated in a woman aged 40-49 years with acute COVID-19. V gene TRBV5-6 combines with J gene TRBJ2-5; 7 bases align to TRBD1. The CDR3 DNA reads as TGTGCCAGCAGCTTGGGGCAGGGGGTTGAGACCCAGTACTTC. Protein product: CASSLGQGVETQYF.